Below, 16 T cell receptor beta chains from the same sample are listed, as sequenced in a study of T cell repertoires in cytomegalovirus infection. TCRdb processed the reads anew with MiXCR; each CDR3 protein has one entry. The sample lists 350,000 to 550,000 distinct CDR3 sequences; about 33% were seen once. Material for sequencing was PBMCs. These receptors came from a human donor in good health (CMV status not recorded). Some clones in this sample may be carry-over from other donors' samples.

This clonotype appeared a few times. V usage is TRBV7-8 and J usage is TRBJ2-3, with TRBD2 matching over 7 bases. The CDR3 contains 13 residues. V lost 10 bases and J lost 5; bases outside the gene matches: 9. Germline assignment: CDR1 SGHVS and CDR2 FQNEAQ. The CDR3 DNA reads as TGTGCCATCATAGCGGGCGTGGTAGATACGCAGTATTTT. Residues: CAIIAGVVDTQYF.

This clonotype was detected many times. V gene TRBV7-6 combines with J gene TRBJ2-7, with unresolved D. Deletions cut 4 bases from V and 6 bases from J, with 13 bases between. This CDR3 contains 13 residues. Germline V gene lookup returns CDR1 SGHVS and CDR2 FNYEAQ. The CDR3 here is CASSSVHSGEQYF. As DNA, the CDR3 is TGTGCCAGCAGCTCAGTCCATTCGGGCGAGCAGTACTTC.

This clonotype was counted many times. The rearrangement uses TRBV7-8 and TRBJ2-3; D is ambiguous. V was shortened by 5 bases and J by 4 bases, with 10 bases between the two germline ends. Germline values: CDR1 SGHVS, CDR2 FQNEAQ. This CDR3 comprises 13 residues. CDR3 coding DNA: TGTGCCAGCAGCCCTGCCATGGCAGATACGCAGTATTTT. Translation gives CASSPAMADTQYF.

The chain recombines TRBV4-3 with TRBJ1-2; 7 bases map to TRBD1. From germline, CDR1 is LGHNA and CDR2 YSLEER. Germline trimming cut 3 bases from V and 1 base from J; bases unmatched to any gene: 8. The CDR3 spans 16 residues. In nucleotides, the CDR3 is TGCGCCAGCAGCCAGGCGACAGGGCTAGGTAACTATGGCTACACCTTC. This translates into CASSQATGLGNYGYTF.

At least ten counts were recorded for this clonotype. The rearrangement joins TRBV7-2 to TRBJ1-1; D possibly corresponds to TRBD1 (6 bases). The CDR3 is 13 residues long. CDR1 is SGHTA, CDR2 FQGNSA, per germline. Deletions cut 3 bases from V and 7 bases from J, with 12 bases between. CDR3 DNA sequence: TGTGCCAGCAGCTTGCAGGGGAGAGGTGAAGCTTTCTTT. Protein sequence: CASSLQGRGEAFF.

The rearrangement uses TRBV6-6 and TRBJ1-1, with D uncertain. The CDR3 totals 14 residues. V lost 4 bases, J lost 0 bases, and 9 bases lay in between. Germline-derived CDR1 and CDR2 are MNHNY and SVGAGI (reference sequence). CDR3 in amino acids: CASSSTPVNTEAFF. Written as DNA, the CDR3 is TGTGCCAGCAGTTCGACACCGGTGAACACTGAAGCTTTCTTT.

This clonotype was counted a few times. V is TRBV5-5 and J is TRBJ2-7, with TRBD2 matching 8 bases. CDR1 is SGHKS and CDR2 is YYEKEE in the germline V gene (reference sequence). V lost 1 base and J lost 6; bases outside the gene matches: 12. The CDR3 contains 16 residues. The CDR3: CASSLIAGQGEPEQYF. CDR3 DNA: TGTGCCAGCAGCTTGATAGCGGGGCAGGGAGAGCCCGAGCAGTACTTC.

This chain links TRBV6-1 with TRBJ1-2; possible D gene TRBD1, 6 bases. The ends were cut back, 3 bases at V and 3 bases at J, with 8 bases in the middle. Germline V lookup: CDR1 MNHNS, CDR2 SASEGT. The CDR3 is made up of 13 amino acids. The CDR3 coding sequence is TGTGCCAGCAGTGACCGGACAGACTATGGCTACACCTTC. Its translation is CASSDRTDYGYTF.

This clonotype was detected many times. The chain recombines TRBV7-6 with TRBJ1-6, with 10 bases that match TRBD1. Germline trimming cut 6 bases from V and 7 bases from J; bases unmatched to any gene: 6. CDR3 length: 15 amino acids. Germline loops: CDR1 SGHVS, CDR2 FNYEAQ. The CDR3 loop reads CASSQQGQGNSPLHF. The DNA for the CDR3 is TGTGCCAGCAGTCAGCAGGGACAGGGGAATTCACCCCTCCACTTT.

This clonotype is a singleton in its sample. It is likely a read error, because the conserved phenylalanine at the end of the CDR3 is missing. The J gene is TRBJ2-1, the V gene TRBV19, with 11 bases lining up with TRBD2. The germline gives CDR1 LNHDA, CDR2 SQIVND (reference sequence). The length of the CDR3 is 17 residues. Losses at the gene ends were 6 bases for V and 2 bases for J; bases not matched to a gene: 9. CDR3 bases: TGTGCCAGTAGCAGAAGTAGCGGGGGGGCCCCCTACAATGAGCAGTTCTTA. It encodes CASSRSSGGAPYNEQFL.

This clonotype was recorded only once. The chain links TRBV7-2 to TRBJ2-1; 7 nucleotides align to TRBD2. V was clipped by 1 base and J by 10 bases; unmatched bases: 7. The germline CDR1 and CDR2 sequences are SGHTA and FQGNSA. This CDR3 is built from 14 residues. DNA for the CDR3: TGTGCCAGCAGCTTAGAAGTGGGGGGGGAGGAGCAGTTCTTC. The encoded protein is CASSLEVGGEEQFF. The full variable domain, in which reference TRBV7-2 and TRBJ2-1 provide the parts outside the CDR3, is GAGVSQSPSNKVTEKGKDVELRCDPISGHTALYWYRQSLGQGLEFLIYFQGNSAPDKSGLPSDRFSAERTGGSVSTLTIQRTQQEDSAVYLCASSLEVGGEEQFFGPGTRLTVL.

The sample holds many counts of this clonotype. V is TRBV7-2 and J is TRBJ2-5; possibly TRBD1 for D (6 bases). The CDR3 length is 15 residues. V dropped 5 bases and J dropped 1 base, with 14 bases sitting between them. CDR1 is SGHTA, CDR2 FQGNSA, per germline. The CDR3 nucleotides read TGTGCCAGCAGCACACTGACGACAGGCCAAGAGACCCAGTACTTC. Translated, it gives CASSTLTTGQETQYF.

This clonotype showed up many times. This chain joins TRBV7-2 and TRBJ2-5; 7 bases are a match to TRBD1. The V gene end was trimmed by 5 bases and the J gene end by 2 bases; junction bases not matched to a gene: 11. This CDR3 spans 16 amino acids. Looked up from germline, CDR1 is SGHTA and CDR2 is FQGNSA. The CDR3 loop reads CASSLRPRQGQETQYF. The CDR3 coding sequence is TGTGCCAGCAGCCTGCGACCTCGACAGGGTCAAGAGACCCAGTACTTC.

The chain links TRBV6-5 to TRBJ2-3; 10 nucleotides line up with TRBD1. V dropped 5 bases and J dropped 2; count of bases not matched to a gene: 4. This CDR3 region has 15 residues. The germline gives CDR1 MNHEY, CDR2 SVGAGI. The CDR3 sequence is CASSLDRGYTDTQYF. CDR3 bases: TGTGCCAGCAGTCTGGACAGGGGGTACACAGATACGCAGTATTTT.

The CDR3 DNA reads as TGTGCCAGCAGTTACTCGAACAGGGGAAGGGAAAAACTGTTTTTT. This translates into CASSYSNRGREKLFF. The chain links TRBV6-5 to TRBJ1-4, with TRBD1 identical over 7 bases. J gave up 8 bases and V 0 bases, and 6 bases lay outside the gene matches. This CDR3 comprises 15 residues. Germline-derived CDR1 and CDR2 are MNHEY and SVGAGI.

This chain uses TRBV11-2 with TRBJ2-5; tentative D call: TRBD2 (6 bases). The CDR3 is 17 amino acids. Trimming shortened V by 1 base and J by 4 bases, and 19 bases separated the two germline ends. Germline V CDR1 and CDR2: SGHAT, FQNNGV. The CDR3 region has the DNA TGTGCCAGCAGCTTAGGGGATACTTGGGGGAGGACAGAGACCCAGTACTTC. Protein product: CASSLGDTWGRTETQYF.